The 31 T cell receptor beta chains reported below all come from one sample, sequenced in a study of shared clonotypes between healthy human individuals. Profiled with immunoSEQ multiplex PCR; TCRdb holds only in-frame clones, not every one. The sample consists of more than 400,000 clones, 60% to 80% of them appearing once. Sequencing was done on a sample of PBMCs. Receptor source: a woman in her forties in good health. Some clones in this sample may be carry-over from other donors' samples.

In regard to this clone: The sample carries other DNA sequences with the same CDR3. V gene TRBV11-1 combines with J gene TRBJ2-7, with 7 bases matching TRBD2. V shed 5 bases and J 9 bases; nucleotides not matched to a gene: 13. This CDR3 spans 14 amino acids. Looked up from germline, CDR1 is SGHAT and CDR2 is FQDESV (reference sequence). CDR3 residues: CASSPGLGGGVQYF. CDR3 DNA: TGTGCCAGCAGCCCAGGACTGGGGGGGGGAGTGCAGTACTTC.

The rearrangement links TRBV9 to TRBJ2-1; 9 bases line up with TRBD2. V lost 5 bases, J lost 6 bases, and 9 bases stayed unmatched. The CDR3 has 15 residues. CDR1 is SGDLS and CDR2 is YYNGEE in the germline V gene. The CDR3 loop reads CASSRLAGNFNEQFF. CDR3 coding DNA: TGTGCCAGCAGTAGGCTAGCGGGGAACTTCAATGAGCAGTTCTTC.

The V call is TRBV19, the J call TRBJ2-2; D unresolved. This CDR3 spans 16 amino acids. V was clipped by 5 bases and J by 4 bases, with 17 bases between them. Germline assignment: CDR1 LNHDA and CDR2 SQIVND (reference sequence). This CDR3 is CASSVTALRSTGELFF. The CDR3 nucleotides are TGTGCCAGTAGTGTCACGGCCCTACGCAGCACCGGGGAGCTGTTTTTT.

In regard to this clone: A much larger clonotype is one base distant, so this may be a read error. The J gene is TRBJ1-1, the V gene TRBV7-2; 7 nucleotides agree with TRBD1. The length of the CDR3 is 15 residues. Trimming took 0 bases from V and 0 from J; bases not matched to a gene: 1. Germline V gene data show CDR1 as SGHTA and CDR2 as FQGNSA. The CDR3 loop reads CASSLAGTVNTEAFF. In DNA form, the CDR3 reads TGTGCCAGCAGCTTAGCGGGGACAGTGAACACTGAAGCTTTCTTT.

V and J are TRBV28 and TRBJ2-3; no reliable D call. CDR3 length: 14 amino acids. CDR1 and CDR2 (germline): MDHEN, SYDVKM. Trimming shortened V by 3 bases and J by 2 bases, and 9 bases separated the two germline ends. This CDR3 reads CASSLSRNTDTQYF. CDR3 DNA sequence: TGTGCCAGCAGTTTGTCCAGGAACACAGATACGCAGTATTTT.

As to this clone: One end of the junction does not line up with germline, which may come from a read error. The chain uses TRBV7-7 and TRBJ1-1; D might be TRBD1 (5 bases). CDR1 SSHAT and CDR2 FNYEAQ come from the germline V gene (reference sequence). The CDR3 contains 13 residues. CDR3 sequence reads: CASSQQENTEAFF. CDR3 nucleotide sequence: TGTGCTAGCAGTCAACAGGAAAACACTGAAGCTTTCTTT.

This rearrangement joins TRBV5-8 to TRBJ1-4; 7 bases are shared with TRBD1. The CDR3 covers 16 residues. J gave up 5 bases and V 2 bases, and 9 bases lay outside the gene matches. Germline CDR1 is SGHTS and CDR2 is YDEGEE. The CDR3 nucleotides read TGTGCCAGCAGCTTATCGGGGACAGTAATAAATGAAAAACTGTTTTTT. It encodes CASSLSGTVINEKLFF.

V and J are TRBV27 and TRBJ1-1; no clear D gene. The CDR3 has 13 residues. The germline CDR1 and CDR2 sequences are MNHEY and SMNVEV (reference sequence). The V end lost 0 bases, the J end lost 5 bases, and 7 bases lay between the germline ends. CDR3: CASSLSTETEAFF. CDR3 nucleotides: TGTGCCAGCAGTTTATCAACAGAGACTGAAGCTTTCTTT.

Many counts were recorded for this clone. V gene TRBV11-3 combines with J gene TRBJ2-1; D not resolved. The length of the CDR3 is 14 residues. From germline, CDR1 is SGHNT and CDR2 YENEEA. V gave up 0 bases and J gave up 9 bases, with 12 bases separating them. Here the CDR3 reads CASSLDQKGGEQFF. CDR3 nucleotides: TGTGCCAGCAGCTTAGATCAAAAGGGCGGTGAGCAGTTCTTC.

This chain uses TRBV5-5 with TRBJ2-1, with TRBD1 identical over 9 bases. CDR3 length: 13 amino acids. CDR1 and CDR2 (germline): SGHKS, YYEKEE (reference sequence). With V trimmed by 4 bases and J by 10 bases, 6 bases remained unmatched. CDR3 DNA sequence: TGTGCCAGCAGCCTCACAGGGGGCTGGGAGCAGTTCTTC. This sequence encodes CASSLTGGWEQFF.

CDR3 sequence: CASSVATTGELFF. CDR3 sequence (DNA): TGTGCCAGCAGCGTCGCGACCACCGGGGAGCTGTTTTTT. The rearrangement links TRBV7-2 to TRBJ2-2, with D unresolved. V was shortened by 5 bases and J by 4 bases, with 8 bases between the two germline ends. CDR3 length: 13 amino acids. Per germline, CDR1 SGHTA and CDR2 FQGNSA.

A note on this clone: This sample also contains other DNA sequences that code for the same CDR3. V and J are TRBV15 and TRBJ2-5; D is ambiguous. CDR1 and CDR2 (germline): LNHNV, YYDKDF (reference sequence). This CDR3 is built from 15 residues. Trimming took 0 bases from V and 1 from J, leaving 9 bases between them. CDR3 in DNA: TGTGCCACCAGCAGAGATCCCGGGCCCCAAGAGACCCAGTACTTC. Protein product: CATSRDPGPQETQYF.

This chain joins TRBV18 and TRBJ2-7, with TRBD1 identical over 7 bases. Germline-derived CDR1 and CDR2 are KGHSH and LQKENI. Trimming at V came to 6 bases and at J to 3 bases, leaving 8 bases not matched to a gene. This CDR3 is 14 amino acids long. The chain's CDR3 is CASSPGQENYEQYF. CDR3 nucleotide sequence: TGTGCCAGCTCCCCTGGACAGGAGAACTACGAGCAGTACTTC.

The chain employs TRBV11-2 and TRBJ1-1; D gene ambiguous. CDR3 length equals 14 residues. Germline assignment: CDR1 SGHAT and CDR2 FQNNGV. V lost 1 base and J 1 base, leaving 7 bases between the germline ends. The DNA of the CDR3 is TGTGCCAGCAGCTTAGGGCCCGCGAACACTGAAGCTTTCTTT. As protein: CASSLGPANTEAFF.

The chain employs TRBV2 and TRBJ1-1; D gene unclear. V gave up 4 bases and J gave up 1 base, with 7 bases separating them. Germline V gives CDR1 SNHLY, CDR2 FYNNEI. This CDR3 comprises 13 residues. The CDR3 DNA is TGTGCCAGCAGTGTGGCTCCGAACACTGAAGCTTTCTTT. Protein sequence: CASSVAPNTEAFF.

The chain uses TRBV5-6 and TRBJ2-2; D call uncertain. CDR1 SGHDT and CDR2 YYEEEE come from the germline V gene. Trimming removed 4 bases from V and 6 bases from J, with 13 bases in between. The CDR3 loop spans 14 amino acids. CDR3 coding DNA: TGTGCCAGCAGCCCTGGCCGTAGGGCCGGGGAGCTGTTTTTT. Protein sequence: CASSPGRRAGELFF. The full variable domain, its missing parts supplied by reference TRBV5-6 and TRBJ2-2, is DAGVTQSPTHLIKTRGQQVTLRCSPKSGHDTVSWYQQALGQGPQFIFQYYEEEERQRGNFPDRFSGHQFPNYSSELNVNALLLGDSALYLCASSPGRRAGELFFGEGSRLTVL.

This clone was detected many times. The V gene is TRBV29-1, the J gene TRBJ2-7; 9 nucleotides line up with TRBD1. This CDR3 is built from 14 residues. After removal of 7 bases from V and 2 bases from J, the junction contained 9 bases not matched to a gene. CDR1 and CDR2 (germline): SQVTM, ANQGSEA. The CDR3 DNA is TGCAGCGAGAGCCGGGACAGGGCCGCCTACGAGCAGTACTTC. This gives the protein CSESRDRAAYEQYF.

The genes are TRBV7-2 and TRBJ2-7; no definite D call. V lost 5 bases, J lost 3 bases, and 11 bases lay in between. The germline CDR1 and CDR2 sequences are SGHTA and FQGNSA. The CDR3 contains 13 residues. CDR3 nucleotides: TGTGCCAGCAGCGTCGGGTCCCACTACGAGCAGTACTTC. Amino acid sequence: CASSVGSHYEQYF.

The chain couples TRBV10-2 to TRBJ2-5, with 11 bases fitting TRBD2. The end of the DNA aligns better with TRBJ2-7, so the J call may be wrong. Germline V gene data show CDR1 as WSHSY and CDR2 as SAAADI. The CDR3 has 14 amino acids. CDR3 in amino acids: CASKTSGSAYEQYF. The CDR3 DNA reads as TGCGCCAGCAAAACTAGCGGGAGTGCCTACGAGCAGTACTTC.

About this clone: Additional DNA sequences in this sample encode the identical CDR3. The gene calls are TRBV6-5 and TRBJ1-1; unclear D gene. The CDR3 sequence is 14 residues long. Between the trimmed V and J ends, which lost 5 bases and 5 bases, there was a span of 15 bases. Germline assignment: CDR1 MNHEY and CDR2 SVGAGI. The CDR3 loop reads CASSPNHLSTEAFF. The CDR3 region has the DNA TGTGCCAGCAGTCCGAATCATTTGAGTACTGAAGCTTTCTTT.

The V and J genes are TRBV28 and TRBJ2-2; D may be TRBD1 (5 bases). There are 13 residues in the CDR3. The germline V gene encodes CDR1 MDHEN and CDR2 SYDVKM. V dropped 8 bases and J dropped 6 bases, with 13 bases sitting between them. CDR3 sequence (DNA): TGTGCCAGCCTTCCTCCAGGGCCCGGGGAGCTGTTTTTT. As protein: CASLPPGPGELFF. Using reference TRBV28 and TRBJ2-2 for the parts outside the CDR3, the full variable domain is DVKVTQSSRYLVKRTGEKVFLECVQDMDHENMFWYRQDPGLGLRLIYFSYDVKMKEKGDIPEGYSVSREKKERFSLILESASTNQTSMYLCASLPPGPGELFFGEGSRLTVL.

This chain connects TRBV7-2 to TRBJ2-2, with 11 bases that match TRBD2. Germline V gives CDR1 SGHTA, CDR2 FQGNSA. V shed 5 bases, J shed 5 bases, and the junction held 4 bases outside the gene matches. The CDR3 is 15 amino acids. The CDR3 bases are TGTGCCAGCAGCCAACTAGCGGGGGAAACCGGGGAGCTGTTTTTT. Amino acid sequence: CASSQLAGETGELFF.

The chain links TRBV11-3 to TRBJ2-5, with D possibly TRBD1 on 6 matching bases. The CDR3 runs 13 residues. Germline CDR1 SGHNT, CDR2 YENEEA. The V gene lost 5 bases and the J gene lost 5 bases, with 12 bases spanning the gap. CDR3 amino acids: CASSRDIGETQYF. CDR3 sequence (DNA): TGTGCCAGCAGCCGGGACATCGGGGAGACCCAGTACTTC.

This clone is a singleton in its sample. The V gene is TRBV30, the J gene TRBJ1-5; D possibly corresponds to TRBD1 (5 bases). In germline, CDR1 is GTSNPN, CDR2 SVGIG (reference sequence). V was cut by 4 bases and J by 1 base, with 8 bases left in between. The CDR3 contains 13 residues. The CDR3 DNA sequence: TGTGCCTGGACAGGGAAGAGCAATCAGCCCCAGCATTTT. This encodes CAWTGKSNQPQHF.

This chain connects TRBV5-1 to TRBJ2-7; TRBD1 aligns across 8 bases. Germline CDR1 SGHRS, CDR2 YFSETQ. The CDR3 is 14 residues long. J was trimmed by 4 bases and V by 5 bases; bases with no gene match: 8. The CDR3 DNA is TGCGCCAGCAGGCGTGGGACAGGCTCGTACGAGCAGTACTTC. Translation: CASRRGTGSYEQYF.

This clone was found a few times. A much larger clonotype is one base distant, so this may be a read error. The sample contains more than one DNA sequence encoding this CDR3. This chain joins TRBV5-8 and TRBJ2-7, with a possible D match to TRBD1 (6 bases). This CDR3 has 13 amino acids. The V gene's germline CDR1 is SGHTS and CDR2 YDEGEE. Trimming stripped 2 bases from V and 0 bases from J, with 6 bases between. The DNA for the CDR3 is TGTGCCAGCAGCTTACAGGGCTCCTACGAGCAGTACTTC. It yields the protein CASSLQGSYEQYF.

V usage is TRBV28 and J usage is TRBJ2-3; 7 bases are a match to TRBD1. Trimming at V came to 7 bases and at J to 5 bases, leaving 12 bases not matched to a gene. The CDR3 runs to 15 residues. Germline CDR1 MDHEN, CDR2 SYDVKM. As DNA, the CDR3 is TGTGCCAGCACACCGACAGGGTTTAGCGTAGATACGCAGTATTTT. Translating gives CASTPTGFSVDTQYF.

The chain couples TRBV7-2 to TRBJ2-7, with 8 bases matching TRBD2. The CDR3 consists of 14 residues. Germline V gene sequence: CDR1 SGHTA, CDR2 FQGNSA. V gave up 4 bases and J gave up 2 bases; unmatched junction bases: 4. The CDR3 spells CASSSGGGPYEQYF. The CDR3 DNA sequence: TGTGCCAGCAGCTCCGGGGGGGGGCCCTACGAGCAGTACTTC.

The V call is TRBV28, the J call TRBJ2-7; TRBD2 aligns across 7 bases. V was clipped by 8 bases and J by 0 bases; unmatched bases: 4. Germline values: CDR1 MDHEN, CDR2 SYDVKM. This CDR3 region has 13 residues. CDR3 sequence: CASGLVGSYEQYF. Here the CDR3 DNA reads TGTGCCAGCGGACTAGTGGGCTCCTACGAGCAGTACTTC.

The chain carries TRBV21-1 and TRBJ1-1. TRBV21-1 is termed a pseudogene. This CDR3 is built from 16 residues. CDR3 residues: CASSPMLATIRTEAFF. CDR3 sequence (DNA): TGTGCCAGCAGTCCTATGCTAGCTACAATTCGCACTGAAGCTTTCTTT.

This clone has just a few counts. The chain carries TRBV4-1 and TRBJ2-5; D perhaps matches TRBD2 (5 bases). Germline lookup yields CDR1 MGHRA and CDR2 YSYEKL. The ends were cut back, 4 bases at V and 2 bases at J, with 14 bases in the middle. This CDR3 has 15 amino acids. CDR3 nucleotide sequence: TGCGCCAGCAGCCGCCAGTCGAGGAGGCAAGAGACCCAGTACTTC. Its protein product is CASSRQSRRQETQYF.